Listed below are T cell receptor beta chains from one sample, sequenced in a study of shared clonotypes between healthy human individuals. Only in-frame clones appear in the TCRdb table, and some are missing; sequencing was by immunoSEQ multiplex PCR. Of approximately 2,200,000 clones listed, 85% to 95% are singletons. Sample: naive CD8+ T cells from PBMCs. Receptors were obtained from a man in his late teens or twenties in good health. Some clones in this sample may be carry-over from other donors' samples. The CDR3 runs from the conserved cysteine through the conserved F or W. A D gene is named only where the DNA matches it firmly. Size tells how often a clone was seen (once, few, many) or the class of an expanded clone, and some rows leave it out.

NA,TRBV7-9,TRBJ1-1,TRBD1,CASSSSTGFNTEAFF,TGTGCCAGCAGCTCTTCGACAGGGTTTAACACTGAAGCTTTCTTT
NA,TRBV15,TRBJ1-1,NA,CATRERGNTEAFF,TGTGCCACCAGGGAAAGGGGGAACACTGAAGCTTTCTTT
NA,TRBV6-6,TRBJ1-3,NA,CASSYDTSSGNTIYF,TGTGCCAGCAGTTACGACACCAGCTCTGGAAACACCATATATTTT
NA,TRBV7-3,TRBJ2-7,NA,CASSSSGGGDEQYF,TGTGCCAGCAGCTCGTCCGGAGGGGGCGACGAGCAGTACTTC
NA,TRBV27,TRBJ1-5,NA,CASGVWGNQPQHF,TGTGCCAGCGGGGTTTGGGGTAATCAGCCCCAGCATTTT
NA,TRBV6-5,TRBJ2-7,NA,CASSYSIGGGEQYF,TGTGCCAGCAGTTACTCCATCGGAGGGGGCGAGCAGTACTTC
once,TRBV5-1,TRBJ2-7,NA,CASSLASDYEQYF,TGCGCCAGCAGCTTGGCTAGCGACTACGAGCAGTACTTC
once,TRBV5-1,TRBJ2-7,NA,CASSDRLSYEQYF,TGCGCCAGCTCCGACAGGCTATCCTACGAGCAGTACTTC
NA,TRBV15,TRBJ1-2,TRBD1,CATSRMGQGRGYTF,TGTGCCACCAGCAGGATGGGACAGGGCCGGGGCTACACCTTC
NA,TRBV5-1,TRBJ1-2,TRBD1,CASSEGQIYGYTF,TGCGCCAGCAGCGAGGGACAGATCTATGGCTACACCTTC
NA,TRBV7-8,TRBJ2-3,TRBD2,CASSRSSGRDSTQYF,TGTGCCAGCAGCCGCAGCAGCGGGAGAGATAGTACGCAGTATTTT
NA,TRBV19,TRBJ2-7,TRBD2,CASSIGGTSRWEQYF,TGTGCCAGTAGTATAGGGGGGACTAGCCGCTGGGAGCAGTACTTC
NA,TRBV29-1,TRBJ2-7,NA,CSVVRGNYEQYF,TGCAGCGTTGTGAGGGGGAACTACGAGCAGTACTTC
NA,TRBV4-1,TRBJ1-5,NA,CASSPADSVGQPQHF,TGCGCCAGCAGCCCCGCCGACAGTGTGGGTCAGCCCCAGCATTTT
NA,TRBV27,TRBJ2-3,TRBD2,CASSPLRLAGSTDTQYF,TGTGCCAGCAGTCCTCTGAGACTAGCGGGAAGCACAGATACGCAGTATTTT
NA,TRBV5-4,TRBJ2-7,NA,CASSDSVFWESASYEQYF,TGTGCCAGCAGCGATAGCGTATTTTGGGAGTCTGCTTCGTACGAGCAGTACTTC
NA,TRBV6-5,TRBJ2-7,TRBD1,CASRTGDEQYF,TGTGCCAGCAGGACAGGGGACGAGCAGTACTTC
NA,TRBV6-6,TRBJ2-5,NA,CASTSRGGETQYF,TGTGCCAGCACCTCCAGGGGGGGAGAGACCCAGTACTTC
NA,TRBV4-1,TRBJ2-2,TRBD2,CASSPITSGGTGELFF,TGCGCCAGCAGCCCCATTACTAGCGGAGGCACCGGGGAGCTGTTTTTT
NA,TRBV7-9,TRBJ2-7,NA,CASSLGFSQTHEQYF,TGTGCCAGCAGCTTAGGGTTCTCACAAACGCACGAGCAGTACTTC
NA,TRBV7-3,TRBJ2-2,TRBD2,CASSFSVAGGTGELFF,TGTGCCAGCAGCTTCTCGGTAGCGGGCGGCACCGGGGAGCTGTTTTTT
NA,TRBV4-1,TRBJ2-5,TRBD1,CASSPRDRGETQYF,TGCGCCAGCAGCCCCCGGGACAGGGGAGAGACCCAGTACTTC
once,TRBV2,TRBJ1-2,NA,CASSELEAAGNYGYTF,TGTGCCAGCAGTGAATTAGAGGCAGCGGGTAACTATGGCTACACCTTC